Listed here are 10 T cell receptor beta chains from one sample, sequenced in a study of blood T cells in healthy people across ages. For the second PCR, which ran for about 7 to 12 cycles, a sample-barcoded 5' primer and a J-beta primer mix were used. TCRdb ran MiXCR on the 5' RACE reads and lists one entry per CDR3 protein. The sample comprises about 780,000 distinct CDR3 sequences, around half of which are singletons, and less than 20% rests with the top ten. Sequencing input: blood. The origin of the receptors is a man older than 75 in good health.

Worth noting for this clonotype: A much larger clone differs by one base, so this may be a read error. V gene TRBV18 combines with J gene TRBJ2-7; 11 bases map to TRBD1. Germline V CDR1 and CDR2: KGHSH, LQKENI. CDR3 size: 14 residues. The CDR3: CAGSEGTGGYEQYF. DNA of the CDR3: TGTGCCGGCTCAGAAGGGACAGGGGGTTACGAGCAGTACTTC.

The CDR3 nucleotides are TGTGCCAGCAGCATTCTGGGGGAGGGAGTTGGTGGCTACACCTTC. Amino acid sequence: CASSILGEGVGGYTF. The J gene is TRBJ1-2, the V gene TRBV9; tentative D call: TRBD1 (5 bases). V was pared by 4 bases and J by 7 bases, with 20 bases between. CDR3 length: 15 amino acids. Germline V CDR1 and CDR2: SGDLS, YYNGEE.

There are many counts of this clonotype. The chain links TRBV2 to TRBJ2-1; no reliable D call. Germline V gene sequence: CDR1 SNHLY, CDR2 FYNNEI. The CDR3 is made up of 13 amino acids. V gave up 3 bases and J gave up 15 bases, with 18 bases separating them. This chain's CDR3 is CASSDHPGRLAFF. In DNA, the CDR3 is TGTGCCAGCAGTGATCATCCCGGACGTCTTGCGTTCTTC.

In DNA form, the CDR3 reads TGCAGTGCCGCAGGCGACGCGAACACCGGGGAGCTGTTTTTT. As protein: CSAAGDANTGELFF. The rearrangement joins TRBV20-1 to TRBJ2-2; D gene uncertain. CDR3 length equals 14 residues. V was shortened by 6 bases and J by 0 bases, with 11 bases between the two germline ends. The V gene's germline CDR1 is DFQATT and CDR2 SNEGSKA (reference sequence).

Here the CDR3 reads CSFASGVPDTQYF. The CDR3, as DNA: TGCAGCTTCGCGTCGGGAGTTCCAGATACGCAGTATTTT. The J gene is TRBJ2-3, the V gene TRBV29-1; the D gene is possibly TRBD2 (6 bases). CDR1 and CDR2 (germline): SQVTM, ANQGSEA. This CDR3 has 13 residues. Deletions cut 8 bases from V and 4 bases from J, with 16 bases between.

The chain uses TRBV9 and TRBJ1-1; D gene uncertain. There are 13 residues in the CDR3. The V gene's germline CDR1 is SGDLS and CDR2 YYNGEE. V lost 5 bases to trimming and J lost 3 bases, with 11 bases between them. CDR3 in amino acids: CASSLTIDTEAFF. CDR3 in DNA: TGTGCCAGCAGTCTAACGATCGACACTGAAGCTTTCTTT.

Worth noting for this clonotype: Given a much more abundant clone one base away, this may be a read error. The V gene is TRBV6-5, the J gene TRBJ2-1; 10 positions agree with TRBD2. The CDR3 sequence is 15 residues long. CDR1 is MNHEY and CDR2 is SVGAGI in the germline V gene. CDR3 in DNA: TGTGCCAACAGTCTTGGACTAGCGGAGCACAATGAGCAGTTCTTC. Translation: CANSLGLAEHNEQFF.

V is TRBV20-1 and J is TRBJ1-5; 9 bases agree with TRBD1. The germline V gene encodes CDR1 DFQATT and CDR2 SNEGSKA (reference sequence). Trimming cost V 3 bases and J 5 bases; bases outside gene matches: 11. The CDR3 runs 16 residues. The CDR3 DNA reads TGCAGTGCTAGTACTATTTGGGGACAGGGTGATCAGCCCCAGCATTTT. Its protein product is CSASTIWGQGDQPQHF.

With regard to this clonotype: A much larger clone lies a single base off, so this may be a read error. This sequence joins TRBV5-1 and TRBJ2-7; the D call may be TRBD1 or TRBD2 (5 bases each). This CDR3 region has 14 residues. Germline CDR1 is SGHRS and CDR2 is YFSETQ. The DNA of the CDR3 is TGCGCCGGCAGCTTGCGGCAGGGAGTGGACGAGCAGTACTTC. Protein product: CAGSLRQGVDEQYF.

J is TRBJ1-2 and V is TRBV10-3, with D unclear. Trimming shortened V by 3 bases and J by 4 bases, and 12 bases separated the two germline ends. The CDR3 is made up of 14 amino acids. Germline V gene lookup returns CDR1 ENHRY and CDR2 SYGVKD. The CDR3 here is CAISELDVAYGYTF. As DNA, the CDR3 is TGTGCCATCAGTGAATTGGACGTGGCCTATGGCTACACCTTC.